A single sample gave rise to the 7 T cell receptor beta chains below, sequenced in a study of control samples from healthy donors and cancer patients. Profiled with immunoSEQ multiplex PCR; TCRdb holds only in-frame clones, not every one. The repertoire consists of 80,000 to 100,000 clones, with 88% occurring once and the leading ten covering less than 15%. The sample comprised blood. These receptors were obtained from a man aged 25 to 45 in good health.

The rearrangement joins TRBV27 to TRBJ1-4; the D is unclear. Germline V gene sequence: CDR1 MNHEY, CDR2 SMNVEV (reference sequence). Trimming removed 6 bases from V and 3 bases from J, with 26 bases in between. There are 19 residues in the CDR3. The CDR3 here is CASRPTPGYRPTSNEKLFF. CDR3 coding DNA: TGTGCCAGCAGGCCGACTCCAGGATACCGGCCTACTTCTAATGAAAAACTGTTTTTT.

The chain is built from TRBV2 and TRBJ1-1, with D perhaps TRBD1 (5 bases). The CDR3 spans 11 residues. CDR1 is SNHLY and CDR2 is FYNNEI in the germline V gene. V lost 6 bases, J lost 9 bases, and 11 bases lay in between. The CDR3 DNA follows: TGTGCCAGCAGAACCAGGGTTAAAGCTTTCTTT. Translation gives CASRTRVKAFF.

This clone was picked up one time. The chain carries TRBV23-1 and TRBJ2-7; maybe TRBD2 (7 bases). TRBV23-1 is placed among ORFs of uncertain function. V was shortened by 6 bases and J by 5 bases, with 17 bases between the two germline ends. The CDR3 has 14 residues. The CDR3 sequence: CASSQGRGKDEQYF. The CDR3 DNA follows: TGCGCCAGCAGCCAGGGGAGGGGGAAGGACGAGCAGTACTTC.

This clone is a singleton in its sample. This chain uses TRBV7-2 with TRBJ2-1, with no clear D. Germline-derived CDR1 and CDR2 are SGHTA and FQGNSA. The CDR3 is 16 residues long. The ends were cut back, 1 base at V and 0 bases at J, with 10 bases in the middle. The CDR3: CASSLGRSYSYNEQFF. The CDR3 DNA sequence: TGTGCCAGCAGCTTAGGCAGGAGTTACTCCTACAATGAGCAGTTCTTC.

V is TRBV19 and J is TRBJ2-3; the match to TRBD1 covers 8 bases. V lost 11 bases, J lost 0 bases, and 7 bases stayed unmatched. Germline-derived CDR1 and CDR2 are LNHDA and SQIVND (reference sequence). The CDR3 covers 14 residues. CDR3 sequence: CASARDRSTDTQYF. The CDR3 DNA is TGTGCCTCGGCGCGGGACAGGAGCACAGATACGCAGTATTTT.

The chain employs TRBV3-1 (or the pseudogene TRBV3-2) and TRBJ2-7; D is ambiguous. V gave up 0 bases and J gave up 4 bases, with 13 bases separating them. The CDR3 consists of 15 residues. Germline CDR1 and CDR2: LGHDT and YNNKEL (reference sequence). The CDR3 DNA reads TGTGCCAGCAGCCAAGATTCCCGGTACTCATACGAGCAGTACTTC. Translating it yields CASSQDSRYSYEQYF.

This rearrangement joins TRBV7-2 to TRBJ2-7; 12 positions agree with TRBD2. Germline loops: CDR1 SGHTA, CDR2 FQGNSA. V dropped 4 bases and J dropped 3; count of bases not matched to a gene: 1. This CDR3 spans 14 amino acids. The CDR3 bases are TGTGCCAGCAGCTGGACTAGCGGGGACTACGAGCAGTACTTC. Encoded protein: CASSWTSGDYEQYF.